Described below is a single T cell receptor beta chain sequence and its context. The data were taken from a study of blood T cell repertoires in COVID-19. Sequencing used immunoSEQ multiplex PCR; TCRdb keeps in-frame clones, though not all of them. The sample has 300,000 to 350,000 clones, roughly 90% seen once. The CDR3 has 16 residues. Trimming took 0 bases from V and 0 from J, leaving 7 bases between them. CDR1 is SGDLS, CDR2 YYNGEE, per germline. The sample comprised peripheral blood. The receptor was derived from a woman in her 30s with COVID-19, enrolled during active disease. The J gene is TRBJ2-6, the V gene TRBV9; D gene unclear. The CDR3: CASSVAPGSGANVLTF. Written as DNA, the CDR3 is TGTGCCAGCAGCGTAGCCCCGGGCTCTGGGGCCAACGTCCTGACTTTC.